This entry lists 14 T cell receptor beta chains sequenced from one sample in a study of T cell responses to AZD1222 COVID-19 vaccine (dated by TCRdb to the early 2020s). Library creation used the immunoSEQ multiplex PCR assay. The source is immuneACCESS, and TCRdb retained only in-frame sequences with V and J called. Part of the clones is not carried over; for the studies checked, unresolved V genes explain less than half of this, and the remainder is unexplained. The sample has under 150,000 clones on record, 80% to 95% of them singletons. 2.8% of the sample is held by the ten biggest clonotypes. What the time point label conveys for this sample: baseline before first vaccination. Sequencing was performed on peripheral blood, taken on day 0 of AZD1222 vaccination. The receptor source for this set is an adult in good health.

V gene TRBV10-3 combines with J gene TRBJ1-3, with 9 bases matching TRBD1. V trimming: 10 bases; J trimming: 6 bases; junction bases outside the gene matches: 10. Germline V gene sequence: CDR1 ENHRY, CDR2 SYGVKD. This CDR3 spans 14 amino acids. As DNA, the CDR3 is TGTGCCAGCCACCCCGGACAGGGGCCAAACACCATATATTTT. The encoded protein is CASHPGQGPNTIYF.

The genes are TRBV28 and TRBJ1-2; 12 nucleotides match TRBD1. V trimming: 7 bases; J trimming: 2 bases; junction bases outside the gene matches: 5. The CDR3 extends over 15 amino acids. In germline, CDR1 is MDHEN, CDR2 SYDVKM. Here the CDR3 reads CASTGQGALNYGYTF. CDR3 coding DNA: TGTGCCAGCACGGGACAGGGGGCTCTCAACTATGGCTACACCTTC.

The genes are TRBV3-1 (or the pseudogene TRBV3-2) and TRBJ2-3, with 8 bases aligning to TRBD2. Germline V gene sequence: CDR1 LGHDT, CDR2 YNNKEL (reference sequence). V gave up 8 bases and J gave up 3 bases; unmatched junction bases: 7. This CDR3 contains 14 residues. The CDR3 sequence: CASGGAGVTDTQYF. DNA of the CDR3: TGTGCCAGCGGCGGAGCGGGAGTTACAGATACGCAGTATTTT.

The chain joins TRBV6-5 to TRBJ1-4; D is perhaps TRBD1 (6 bases). The CDR3 is 13 residues long. V was shortened by 6 bases and J by 4 bases, with 9 bases between the two germline ends. CDR1 MNHEY and CDR2 SVGAGI come from the germline V gene. In DNA form, the CDR3 reads TGTGCCAGCAGCTGGACAGTTAATGAAAAACTGTTTTTT. Protein sequence: CASSWTVNEKLFF.

The chain has TRBV13 and TRBJ1-2; TRBD1 matches at 12 bases. The CDR3 covers 15 residues. CDR1 and CDR2 (germline): PRHDT, FYEKMQ (reference sequence). V lost 1 base and J lost 8; bases outside the gene matches: 5. This chain's CDR3 is CASSLVGQGAEGYTF. CDR3 nucleotides: TGTGCCAGCAGCTTAGTGGGACAGGGGGCGGAAGGCTACACCTTC.

V and J are TRBV7-9 and TRBJ1-2; D call uncertain. Germline V gene data show CDR1 as SEHNR and CDR2 as FQNEAQ (reference sequence). The V end was cut by 2 bases, the J end by 7 bases, with 11 bases between. This CDR3 comprises 13 residues. The DNA of the CDR3 is TGTGCCAGCAGCTTAAACGGCCTCAGTGGCTACACCTTC. Encoded protein: CASSLNGLSGYTF.

The chain joins TRBV9 to TRBJ2-1; D is possibly TRBD1 (6 bases). Between the trimmed V and J ends, which lost 0 bases and 4 bases, there was a span of 11 bases. This CDR3 has 15 amino acids. CDR1 is SGDLS, CDR2 YYNGEE, per germline. The CDR3 DNA reads as TGTGCCAGCAGCGTAGTTTGGGACACTTACAATGAGCAGTTCTTC. Translated: CASSVVWDTYNEQFF.

The CDR3 DNA follows: TGTGCCAGCAGCTCGACAGGGGGCAGAAATGAAAAACTGTTTTTT. It encodes CASSSTGGRNEKLFF. V usage is TRBV16 and J usage is TRBJ1-4, with TRBD1 matching over 10 bases. In germline, CDR1 is KGHSY, CDR2 FQNENV. The ends lost 5 bases at V and 5 bases at J; junction bases unmatched: 5. This CDR3 has 15 residues.

The chain links TRBV4-1 to TRBJ2-3, with D perhaps being TRBD1 or TRBD2 (6 bases each). This CDR3 has 17 amino acids. Germline V gene data show CDR1 as MGHRA and CDR2 as YSYEKL. Trimming stripped 0 bases from V and 6 bases from J, with 19 bases between. Here the CDR3 DNA reads TGCGCCAGCAGCCAAGAAGGGGCGGGAATGAGGGGGGATACGCAGTATTTT. This sequence encodes CASSQEGAGMRGDTQYF.

The gene calls are TRBV3-1 (or the pseudogene TRBV3-2) and TRBJ2-3, with 8 bases aligning to TRBD2. CDR1 LGHDT and CDR2 YNNKEL come from the germline V gene (reference sequence). V gave up 3 bases and J gave up 4 bases; unmatched junction bases: 9. The CDR3 has 16 amino acids. CDR3 DNA: TGTGCCAGCAGCCAGGCCGAGCGGGGGAGAGCAGATACGCAGTATTTT. This translates into CASSQAERGRADTQYF.

This chain connects TRBV12-3 or TRBV12-4 to TRBJ1-1, with unresolved D. Trimming removed 8 bases at V and 1 base at J, with 5 bases between. CDR3 length: 11 amino acids. The CDR3 region has the DNA TGTGCCAGCGGCCGGAACACTGAAGCTTTCTTT. As protein: CASGRNTEAFF.

The chain uses TRBV10-3 and TRBJ2-7, with D maybe TRBD2 (6 bases). CDR3 length equals 13 residues. V shed 8 bases and J shed 6 bases, with 17 bases lying between them. Per germline, CDR1 ENHRY and CDR2 SYGVKD. The CDR3 region is CAIRRVQGFEQYF. CDR3 DNA: TGTGCCATCCGGAGGGTCCAGGGTTTCGAGCAGTACTTC.

The chain couples TRBV28 to TRBJ2-3, with D unclear. The CDR3 is made up of 12 amino acids. V dropped 6 bases and J dropped 2 bases, with 6 bases sitting between them. Germline CDR1 reads MDHEN; CDR2 reads SYDVKM. CDR3 DNA: TGTGCCAGCAGCCCAACCACAGATACGCAGTATTTT. The encoded protein is CASSPTTDTQYF.

J is TRBJ2-7 and V is TRBV3-1 (or the pseudogene TRBV3-2); D is undetermined. V was trimmed by 8 bases and J by 0 bases, leaving 14 bases between them. Germline V gives CDR1 LGHDT, CDR2 YNNKEL (reference sequence). The CDR3 has 14 amino acids. The CDR3 coding sequence is TGTGCCAGCTCGGAAGGGTTTAGCTCCTACGAGCAGTACTTC. It specifies CASSEGFSSYEQYF.